This T cell receptor (beta chain) came from a study of cytomegalovirus exposure and HLA in healthy donors. The PCR ran on 60 Vbeta and 13 Jbeta primers. Assay: immunoSEQ multiplex PCR; the TCRdb copy retains only in-frame clones and omits some. The table records about 140,000 clones, 61% of them present only once. The CDR3 totals 14 residues. V was clipped by 5 bases and J by 7 bases; unmatched bases: 5. Per germline, CDR1 SGHTA and CDR2 FQGNSA. As to this clone: Its specificity is unknown.

Study-level findings and limits: Roughly even sequencing depth across donors was the assumption behind the presence/absence analyses.

The chain uses TRBV7-2 and TRBJ1-4; TRBD1 agrees at 9 bases. The clonotype was recovered from a male donor in good health and CMV-seronegative. Sequencing was performed on PBMCs. In nucleotides, the CDR3 is TGTGCCAGCAGCCCCACAGGGGGCCTTGAAAAACTGTTTTTT. The encoded protein is CASSPTGGLEKLFF.